These 15 T cell receptor beta chains originate from one sample sequenced in a study of cytomegalovirus exposure and HLA in healthy donors. The PCR used 60 Vbeta and 13 Jbeta primers. The assay was immunoSEQ multiplex PCR, and TCRdb's table has in-frame clones only and misses some. There are 190,000 or so clones in the sample; 82% occur only once, and approximately 6.5% lies in the top ten. Sequenced: PBMCs. The receptors were sampled from a woman aged 45-59 years in good health and CMV-seropositive.

The chain's CDR3 is CAISGGEGTRTYEQYF. The CDR3 bases are TGTGCCATCTCGGGGGGGGAGGGGACTAGAACCTACGAGCAGTACTTC. This chain connects TRBV28 to TRBJ2-7; 8 bases map to TRBD2. Germline assignment: CDR1 MDHEN and CDR2 SYDVKM. The length of the CDR3 is 16 residues. V lost 10 bases, J lost 2 bases, and 16 bases stayed unmatched.

The DNA for the CDR3 is TGTGCCAGCAGTTCCCCCGACGAGCAGTACTTC. This codes for CASSSPDEQYF. This chain joins TRBV28 and TRBJ2-7; D is unclear. The CDR3 totals 11 residues. CDR1 is MDHEN and CDR2 is SYDVKM in the germline V gene. The V and J ends lost 4 bases and 5 bases respectively, with 6 bases between them.

The genes are TRBV19 and TRBJ1-2; TRBD1 might be the D (5 bases). The V end lost 4 bases, the J end lost 1 base, and 13 bases lay between the germline ends. This CDR3 comprises 15 residues. The germline V gene has CDR1 LNHDA and CDR2 SQIVND (reference sequence). The CDR3 protein is CASSTPTDSNYGYTF. The CDR3 nucleotides are TGTGCCAGTAGTACCCCGACAGACAGTAACTATGGCTACACCTTC.

J is TRBJ2-2 and V is TRBV11-3; D is unresolved. The CDR3 has 15 residues. V dropped 6 bases and J dropped 2 bases, with 13 bases sitting between them. Germline V lookup: CDR1 SGHNT, CDR2 YENEEA. Here the CDR3 reads CASSFDTFNTGELFF. CDR3 nucleotide sequence: TGTGCCAGCAGTTTCGACACGTTCAACACCGGGGAGCTGTTTTTT.

This chain connects TRBV2 to TRBJ2-2, with TRBD2 matching 9 bases. Trimming removed 2 bases from V and 7 bases from J; junction bases left unmatched: 11. This CDR3 has 17 residues. Germline CDR1 and CDR2: SNHLY and FYNNEI. CDR3 in amino acids: CASSEQNSGSFGGELFF. For the CDR3, the DNA is TGTGCCAGCAGTGAACAGAATAGCGGGAGCTTTGGCGGGGAGCTGTTTTTT.

This clone came up a few times. The chain links TRBV29-1 to TRBJ1-2; tentatively, D is TRBD1 (6 bases). V was clipped by 0 bases and J by 8 bases, with 13 bases between them. Germline V gene data show CDR1 as SQVTM and CDR2 as ANQGSEA. The CDR3 spans 13 residues. DNA for the CDR3: TGCAGCGTTGAAGATTGGGGGCAAGTGGGCTACACCTTC. It yields the protein CSVEDWGQVGYTF.

This sequence joins TRBV14 and TRBJ2-7; D remains unclear. V lost 2 bases and J 3 bases, leaving 8 bases between the germline ends. Germline V gives CDR1 SGHDN, CDR2 FVKESK. The CDR3 contains 13 residues. CDR3 bases: TGTGCCAGCAGCCAAACTATGAGCTACGAGCAGTACTTC. Translation gives CASSQTMSYEQYF.

The chain recombines TRBV29-1 with TRBJ2-5; D is possibly TRBD2 (7 bases). The V end was cut by 7 bases, the J end by 4 bases, with 13 bases between. CDR1 and CDR2 (germline): SQVTM, ANQGSEA. The length of the CDR3 is 12 residues. The CDR3 loop reads CSASGGGETQYF. The CDR3 coding sequence is TGCAGCGCTAGCGGAGGGGGAGAGACCCAGTACTTC.

The genes are TRBV11-3 and TRBJ2-1, with TRBD1 identical over 8 bases. The CDR3 loop spans 15 amino acids. Germline assignment: CDR1 SGHNT and CDR2 YENEEA. The junction had 10 bases not matched to a gene; V was cut back by 5 bases and J by 7 bases. The DNA for the CDR3 is TGTGCCAGCAGCCCCAGGGGGCGTGGGAAAAATGAGCAGTTCTTC. This codes for CASSPRGRGKNEQFF. Based on the CDR3 plus reference TRBV11-3 and TRBJ2-1, the full variable domain is EAGVVQSPRYKIIEKKQPVAFWCNPISGHNTLYWYLQNLGQGPELLIRYENEEAVDDSQLPKDRFSAERLKGVDSTLKIQPAELGDSAVYLCASSPRGRGKNEQFFGPGTRLTVL.

The rearrangement uses TRBV6-5 and TRBJ2-7; 9 bases agree with TRBD1. With 6 bases clipped from V and 1 base from J, the junction kept 1 base outside the gene matches. Germline CDR1 and CDR2: MNHEY and SVGAGI. The CDR3 runs 13 residues. The CDR3 DNA sequence: TGTGCCAGCAGAGGGACAGGGTCCTACGAGCAGTACTTC. Its translation: CASRGTGSYEQYF.

The V and J genes are TRBV2 and TRBJ2-5, with TRBD1 matching 11 bases. CDR1 and CDR2 from the germline V gene are SNHLY and FYNNEI. The CDR3 covers 14 residues. Unmatched junction bases numbered 4, after V lost 6 bases and J lost 4 bases. The CDR3 nucleotides read TGTGCCAGCAGCCCTGGACAGGGGGCAGAGACCCAGTACTTC. This sequence encodes CASSPGQGAETQYF. Full variable domain (outside the CDR3, taken from reference TRBV2 and TRBJ2-5): EPEVTQTPSHQVTQMGQEVILRCVPISNHLYFYWYRQILGQKVEFLVSFYNNEISEKSEIFDDQFSVERPDGSNFTLKIRSTKLEDSAMYFCASSPGQGAETQYFGPGTRLLVL.

The chain carries TRBV30 and TRBJ2-2; 14 bases are shared with TRBD2. Germline CDR1 reads GTSNPN; CDR2 reads SVGIG (reference sequence). This CDR3 has 15 amino acids. Unmatched junction bases numbered 6, after V lost 5 bases and J lost 7 bases. DNA of the CDR3: TGTGCCTGGTCGGGACTAGCGGGAGTGGTCGGGGAGCTGTTTTTT. It encodes CAWSGLAGVVGELFF.

This chain uses TRBV7-8 with TRBJ2-3; 11 nucleotides line up with TRBD2. V trimming: 2 bases; J trimming: 3 bases; junction bases outside the gene matches: 4. The CDR3 totals 16 residues. The germline gives CDR1 SGHVS, CDR2 FQNEAQ. The CDR3 DNA is TGTGCCAGCAGCTTACTTAGCGGGAGGGCGACAGATACGCAGTATTTT. Translated: CASSLLSGRATDTQYF.

This clone was observed a single time. CDR3 residues: CASSRDRDPNYGYTF. CDR3 nucleotides: TGCGCCAGCAGCCGGGACAGGGACCCTAACTATGGCTACACCTTC. The V gene is TRBV10-1, the J gene TRBJ1-2; 9 bases are a match to TRBD1. The CDR3 runs to 15 residues. CDR1 is WNHNN, CDR2 SYGVQD, per germline (reference sequence). The J segment lost 0 bases and the V segment lost 6 bases, leaving 5 bases of the junction unmatched.

The V gene is TRBV13, the J gene TRBJ2-7; the D gene is possibly TRBD2 (5 bases). Germline V gene data show CDR1 as PRHDT and CDR2 as FYEKMQ (reference sequence). The CDR3 has 14 amino acids. V lost 0 bases to trimming and J lost 6 bases, with 12 bases between them. The CDR3 DNA follows: TGTGCCAGCAGCTTAGGATTGGGGAGTGGCGAGCAGTACTTC. It codes for CASSLGLGSGEQYF.